This T cell receptor beta chain is from a study of beta chain features in type 1 diabetes. TCRB transcripts that were expressed got sequenced, as all of the isolated RNA had been reverse transcribed. Generated by immunoSEQ multiplex PCR, the TCRdb table keeps only in-frame clones and is missing some. The sample yields more than 250,000 clones, around 25% seen once. The authors sorted CD4+ naive, central memory, regulatory and stem cell-like memory cells via CD45RO/CCR7/CD25/CD127/CD95/CD27. In the case of this clone: Its antigen is not identified.

Study-wide results and caveats: TCRB CDR3 length was moderately but significantly reduced in all four CD4+ subsets of Type 1 diabetes patients. For type 1 diabetes patients, VDJ junctions showed fewer insertions and more deletions. Although PCR might favor shorter templates, it would do so equally in patients and controls.

The TCR sequence derives from a woman aged 25 to 39 with type 1 diabetes. The sample was naive CD4+ T cells from blood.

The CDR3 reads CASSTGFEDTQYF. In nucleotides, the CDR3 is TGTGCCAGCAGCACAGGGTTCGAAGATACGCAGTATTTT. The chain links TRBV11-2 to TRBJ2-3, with D tentatively TRBD1 (6 bases). Germline V gives CDR1 SGHAT, CDR2 FQNNGV. The CDR3 loop spans 13 amino acids. Trimming left V 5 bases short and J 5 bases short, with 11 bases between.